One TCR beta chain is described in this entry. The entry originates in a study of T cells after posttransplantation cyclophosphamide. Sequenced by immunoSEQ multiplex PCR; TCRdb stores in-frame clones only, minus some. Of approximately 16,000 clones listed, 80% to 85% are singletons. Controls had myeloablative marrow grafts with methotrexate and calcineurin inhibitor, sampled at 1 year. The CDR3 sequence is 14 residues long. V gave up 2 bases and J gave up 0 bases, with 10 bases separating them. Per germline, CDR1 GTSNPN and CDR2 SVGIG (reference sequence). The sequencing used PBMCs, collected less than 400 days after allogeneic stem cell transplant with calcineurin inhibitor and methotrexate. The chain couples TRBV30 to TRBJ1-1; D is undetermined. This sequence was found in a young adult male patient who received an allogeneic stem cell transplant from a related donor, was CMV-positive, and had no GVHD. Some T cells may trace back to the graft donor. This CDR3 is CAWSKTRMNTEAFF. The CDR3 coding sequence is TGTGCCTGGAGTAAAACACGCATGAACACTGAAGCTTTCTTT.